This T cell receptor beta chain was identified during a study of CD8 T cells in ankylosing spondylitis. Regarding the study as a whole: A CD8+ phenotype characterized the disease-linked clones, which were relatively rare in peripheral blood. It appeared that ankylosing spondylitis blood was characterized by a TCR beta motif of fewer than ten highly homologous variants. It was reported that disease-linked clones were significantly enriched in matched ankylosing spondylitis synovial fluid.

On this clonotype itself: Antigen unknown. Just one base apart from a much larger clone, this may be a read error.

A quantitative 5'-RACE method, one with molecular barcodes, was used to make TCR beta libraries. TCRdb re-called the 5' RACE reads through MiXCR, storing one row per CDR3 protein. This table holds under 250,000 distinct CDR3 sequences, more than 25% found once. The sequence came from a male donor with ankylosing spondylitis or in good health (not recorded which). Material: blood, either unsorted or a sorted T cell fraction (not recorded which).

The CDR3 loop is CASSTRDRAMTTEAFF. CDR3 nucleotide sequence: TGTGCCAGCAGCACCCGGGACAGGGCCATGACCACTGAAGCTTTCTTT. The rearrangement uses TRBV9 and TRBJ1-1; 9 bases align to TRBD1. The junction had 11 bases not matched to a gene; V was cut back by 4 bases and J by 4 bases. The CDR3 contains 16 residues. CDR1 and CDR2 from the germline V gene are SGDLS and YYNGEE.